This T cell receptor (beta chain) was captured by sequencing in a study of cytomegalovirus exposure and HLA in healthy donors. Whole-study findings and limits: When presence/absence was analysed, sequencing depth was taken to be roughly uniform across donors.

The CDR3 extends over 15 amino acids. The V end was cut by 5 bases, the J end by 1 base, with 14 bases between. Germline V gene lookup returns CDR1 MNHEY and CDR2 SVGAGI. Researchers ran the PCR with 60 Vbeta and 13 Jbeta primers. Sequencing was performed with immunoSEQ multiplex PCR; in TCRdb, only in-frame clones are kept and a portion is missing. Its table records over 30,000 clones. Of note for this clone: Its antigen is unidentified.

The sample taken for sequencing was PBMCs. The V gene is TRBV6-5, the J gene TRBJ1-1; D is unresolved. This TCR was sampled from a man aged 40-49 years in good health and CMV-seronegative. CDR3 amino acids: CASSNGGSWNTEAFF. The CDR3 nucleotides read TGTGCCAGCAGTAACGGAGGCAGCTGGAACACTGAAGCTTTCTTT.